This T cell receptor beta chain derives from a study of T cells in Graves' hyperthyroidism and ophthalmopathy. This clonotype was seen at least ten times. TCR beta CDR3 sequences were amplified from RNA transcripts. Using the HTBI primer set, a first-round RT-PCR was run on the TCR CDR3. TCRdb recomputed calls from the multiplex PCR reads with MiXCR, one row per CDR3 protein. This repertoire shows around 350,000 distinct CDR3 sequences, about 25% found once; its top ten account for about 73%. This CDR3 is 14 amino acids long. Per germline, CDR1 DFQATT and CDR2 SNEGSKA (reference sequence). V shed 5 bases and J shed 5 bases, with 17 bases lying between them.

V and J are TRBV20-1 and TRBJ2-3, with D tentatively TRBD1 (6 bases). The TCR originated in a man aged 45-65 years with Graves' hyperthyroidism. Sequencing used blood. CDR3 coding DNA: TGCAGTGCTGGGAATGACAGGTCTCGAGATACGCAGTATTTT. This sequence encodes CSAGNDRSRDTQYF.